The entry below gives a single TCR beta chain sequence along with its context. As yet, its antigen is unknown. The record originates from a study of blood T cells in healthy people across ages. CDR1 and CDR2 from the germline V gene are MNHNS and SASEGT. CDR3 length equals 13 residues. V was shortened by 4 bases and J by 0 bases, with 6 bases between the two germline ends. Overall study findings and caveats: Measured against age, TCR beta diversity per million T cells decreased in a roughly linear manner.

Using a J-beta primer mix together with a sample-barcoded 5' primer, a second PCR was run for about 6 to 11 cycles. Each cDNA molecule was tagged by a template-switch adaptor that had 12 random nucleotides. MiXCR, applied by TCRdb to the 5' RACE reads, yields one record per CDR3 protein. The sample includes approximately 800,000 distinct CDR3 sequences, roughly 50% of them seen just once. J is TRBJ1-2 and V is TRBV6-1; the D is unclear. The receptor's source is a man of 80 years or more in good health. The sequencing input was blood. The CDR3 nucleotides read TGTGCCAGCAGTGCCCCTCCTAACTATGGCTACACCTTC. It encodes CASSAPPNYGYTF.